The 10 T cell receptor beta chains reported below all come from one sample, sequenced in a study of shared clonotypes between healthy human individuals (dated by TCRdb to 2019 to 2021). The method behind the library was the immunoSEQ multiplex PCR assay. The clones in this table, taken by TCRdb from immuneACCESS, are in-frame only. Not every clone is retained; where verified, under half of the shortfall comes from an unresolved V gene, and the cause of the rest is unknown. Across this sample there are about 1.4 million clones, with approximately 96% seen only once. Clones ranked in the top ten supply approximately 1.2% of the sample. Source material: naive CD4+ T cells sorted from blood. Explained via the paper, the cell subset or site label denotes: CD45RA+ positively selected. The receptors here all came from a man between 25 and 39 years old in good health.

The chain joins TRBV11-3 to TRBJ2-1; D may be TRBD1 (5 bases). The CDR3 is 15 amino acids. Germline loops: CDR1 SGHNT, CDR2 YENEEA. Trimming removed 1 base at V and 2 bases at J, with 9 bases between. The CDR3 sequence: CASSLARVAYNEQFF. In nucleotides, the CDR3 is TGTGCCAGCAGCTTAGCCAGGGTCGCCTACAATGAGCAGTTCTTC.

This chain joins TRBV6-6 and TRBJ2-1; no firm D call. Germline V gene lookup returns CDR1 MNHNY and CDR2 SVGAGI (reference sequence). This CDR3 is built from 15 residues. The germline V and J ends were trimmed by 4 bases and 2 bases, with 12 bases remaining between them. The CDR3 is CASSFGRPAYNEQFF. For the CDR3, the DNA is TGTGCCAGCAGTTTCGGACGACCAGCCTACAATGAGCAGTTCTTC.

This clone was detected a few times. This chain uses TRBV15 with TRBJ2-2; D gene unclear. The V and J ends lost 1 base and 1 base respectively, with 7 bases between them. CDR1 is LNHNV and CDR2 is YYDKDF in the germline V gene (reference sequence). The CDR3 totals 15 residues. The CDR3: CATSRVGRNTGELFF. CDR3 DNA: TGTGCCACCAGCAGAGTAGGTCGGAACACCGGGGAGCTGTTTTTT.

The chain employs TRBV19 and TRBJ2-7; D ambiguous. The CDR3 is 13 residues long. The V end was cut by 1 base, the J end by 6 bases, with 10 bases between. Germline V gene data show CDR1 as LNHDA and CDR2 as SQIVND (reference sequence). CDR3 loop: CASSIALYGEQYF. The CDR3 bases are TGTGCCAGTAGTATAGCACTTTACGGCGAGCAGTACTTC.

The rearrangement uses TRBV2 and TRBJ2-3; no reliable D call. V was trimmed by 5 bases and J by 6 bases, leaving 15 bases between them. Germline V CDR1 and CDR2: SNHLY, FYNNEI. The CDR3 spans 14 residues. The CDR3 region has the DNA TGTGCCAGCAGTAAAGAAAGGCTCCCCGATACGCAGTATTTT. Translated: CASSKERLPDTQYF.

This clone was observed once. The J gene is TRBJ2-2, the V gene TRBV6-4; the D is unclear. Trimming shortened V by 3 bases and J by 7 bases, and 18 bases separated the two germline ends. From germline, CDR1 is MRHNA and CDR2 SNTAGT. There are 16 residues in the CDR3. The CDR3 region has the DNA TGTGCCAGCAGTGAAGTACCGGGCCCGCCCAGCGGGGAGCTGTTTTTT. It encodes CASSEVPGPPSGELFF.

The chain recombines TRBV7-7 with TRBJ2-1; no reliable D call. The germline V gene encodes CDR1 SSHAT and CDR2 FNYEAQ (reference sequence). The length of the CDR3 is 16 residues. V shed 6 bases and J shed 4 bases, with 19 bases lying between them. CDR3 DNA: TGTGCCAGCAGTCCATTAGCCCCCCTCTCGTACAATGAGCAGTTCTTC. It translates to CASSPLAPLSYNEQFF. Looking up the rest from reference TRBV7-7 and TRBJ2-1 gives the full variable domain: GAGVSQSPRYKVTKRGQDVTLRCDPISSHATLYWYQQALGQGPEFLTYFNYEAQPDKSGLPSDRFSAERPEGSISTLTIQRTEQRDSAMYRCASSPLAPLSYNEQFFGPGTRLTVL.

The chain joins TRBV18 to TRBJ2-2; TRBD1 or TRBD2 may be the D gene (6 bases each). This CDR3 spans 15 amino acids. Germline V gene data show CDR1 as KGHSH and CDR2 as LQKENI. V lost 6 bases to trimming and J lost 5 bases, with 16 bases between them. For the CDR3, the DNA is TGTGCCAGCTCGCCTTGGGGGGCCGGAACCGGGGAGCTGTTTTTT. Translating it yields CASSPWGAGTGELFF.

The genes are TRBV18 and TRBJ2-3, with 10 bases fitting TRBD2. This CDR3 comprises 20 residues. Germline assignment: CDR1 KGHSH and CDR2 LQKENI. V lost 6 bases, J lost 2 bases, and 20 bases stayed unmatched. Here the CDR3 reads CASSLRTSGRGTLLTDTQYF. In DNA, the CDR3 is TGTGCCAGCTCGCTTAGGACTAGCGGTCGAGGAACCCTCCTCACAGATACGCAGTATTTT.

V usage is TRBV11-3 and J usage is TRBJ2-3; the D gene is possibly TRBD1 (5 bases). CDR1 is SGHNT, CDR2 YENEEA, per germline. Trimming took off 2 bases at V and 0 bases at J, with 12 bases between the two ends. The CDR3 is made up of 16 amino acids. CDR3 sequence reads: CASSLQQESSTDTQYF. The CDR3 region has the DNA TGTGCCAGCAGCTTACAACAGGAATCTAGCACAGATACGCAGTATTTT.